This T cell receptor (beta chain) was recovered during a study of T cell responses to AZD1222 COVID-19 vaccine. Findings and caveats of the study: Most donors were white British and more were female, and clonal diversity was possibly underestimated. Unmutated variant regions reportedly attract nearly half of all spike-specific TCRs.

Sequencing used immunoSEQ multiplex PCR; TCRdb keeps in-frame clones, though not all of them. The sample consists of about 110,000 clones, around 83% of them appearing once. A word on this clone: Its cognate antigen is unknown.

The source was peripheral blood, collected on day 0 of AZD1222 vaccination. The sequence derives from an adult in good health.

CDR3 residues: CASSLEVGGGADTQYF. Written as DNA, the CDR3 is TGTGCCAGCAGCTTAGAGGTGGGCGGGGGGGCAGATACGCAGTATTTT. This sequence joins TRBV11-2 and TRBJ2-3; 9 bases are a match to TRBD2. Per germline, CDR1 SGHAT and CDR2 FQNNGV. The junction had 5 bases not matched to a gene; V was cut back by 0 bases and J by 4 bases. The CDR3 is 16 amino acids.